These T cell receptor beta chains were read from a single sample in a study of T cell responses to AZD1222 COVID-19 vaccine. TCRdb's copy holds only in-frame clones and misses some; the assay was immunoSEQ multiplex PCR. Of fewer than 150,000 clones listed, over 80% are singletons. The starting material was peripheral blood, obtained 28 days after the second AZD1222 dose. These TCRs come from an adult who received the AZD1222 COVID-19 vaccine. Both conserved end residues are part of each CDR3. Fields, in order: clone size, V gene, D gene, J gene, CDR3 DNA, CDR3 protein. D genes are given only for firm matches. Rows give clone size only sometimes, using once, few, many, or a class for an expanded clone.

abundance: .
v_gene: TRBV2
d_gene: TRBD2
j_gene: TRBJ2-3
CDR3nt: TGTGCCAGCATCCCCGGGACTAGCGTCACAGATACGCAGTATTTT
CDR3aa: CASIPGTSVTDTQYF

abundance: once
v_gene: TRBV2
d_gene: .
j_gene: TRBJ1-5
CDR3nt: TGTGCCAGCAGGGGGGACATGGGTTTCTATCAGCCCCAGCATTTT
CDR3aa: CASRGDMGFYQPQHF

abundance: .
v_gene: TRBV3-1/TRBV3-2
d_gene: TRBD1
j_gene: TRBJ2-7
CDR3nt: TGTGCCAGCAGCCAAGATGTGGGACAGCGAGACTTC
CDR3aa: CASSQDVGQRDF

abundance: .
v_gene: TRBV28
d_gene: .
j_gene: TRBJ1-1
CDR3nt: TGTGCCAGCAGTTTATTTGGGATGAACACTGAAGCTTTCTTT
CDR3aa: CASSLFGMNTEAFF

abundance: .
v_gene: TRBV7-9
d_gene: .
j_gene: TRBJ2-2
CDR3nt: TGTGCCAGCAGCTTCAGGGAGGCGATTATCGGGGAGCTGTTTTTT
CDR3aa: CASSFREAIIGELFF

abundance: few
v_gene: TRBV11-2
d_gene: .
j_gene: TRBJ1-3
CDR3nt: TGTGCCAGCAGCACCCGGGCCAACTCTGGAAACACCATATATTTT
CDR3aa: CASSTRANSGNTIYF

abundance: .
v_gene: TRBV28
d_gene: TRBD1
j_gene: TRBJ1-5
CDR3nt: TGTGCCAGCAGCTCAGGACAGGGAGGCAATCAGCCCCAGCATTTT
CDR3aa: CASSSGQGGNQPQHF

abundance: .
v_gene: TRBV1
d_gene: .
j_gene: TRBJ2-5
CDR3nt: TGCACCAGCAGCCACGACAGGGGGCAAGAGACCCAGTACTTC
CDR3aa: CTSSHDRGQETQYF

abundance: .
v_gene: TRBV27
d_gene: .
j_gene: TRBJ2-5
CDR3nt: TGTGCCAGCAGTTTATTGGGCGGGACCCAGTACTTC
CDR3aa: CASSLLGGTQYF

abundance: once
v_gene: TRBV9
d_gene: TRBD2
j_gene: TRBJ2-5
CDR3nt: TGTGCCAGCAGCGTAGGGCCACTAGCGGGACAAGAGACCCAGTACTTC
CDR3aa: CASSVGPLAGQETQYF

abundance: .
v_gene: TRBV7-9
d_gene: .
j_gene: TRBJ2-5
CDR3nt: TGTGCCAGCAGCTTAACCGGGGGTGGCCAAGAGACCCAGTACTTC
CDR3aa: CASSLTGGGQETQYF

abundance: .
v_gene: TRBV5-4
d_gene: .
j_gene: TRBJ1-1
CDR3nt: TGTGCCAGCAGCTTGGTCCGGGGCGCGGGCACTGAAGCTTTCTTT
CDR3aa: CASSLVRGAGTEAFF

abundance: .
v_gene: TRBV20-1
d_gene: TRBD2
j_gene: TRBJ2-7
CDR3nt: TGCAGTGCTAGTTCGGCTAGCGGTCTCTACGAGCAGTACTTC
CDR3aa: CSASSASGLYEQYF